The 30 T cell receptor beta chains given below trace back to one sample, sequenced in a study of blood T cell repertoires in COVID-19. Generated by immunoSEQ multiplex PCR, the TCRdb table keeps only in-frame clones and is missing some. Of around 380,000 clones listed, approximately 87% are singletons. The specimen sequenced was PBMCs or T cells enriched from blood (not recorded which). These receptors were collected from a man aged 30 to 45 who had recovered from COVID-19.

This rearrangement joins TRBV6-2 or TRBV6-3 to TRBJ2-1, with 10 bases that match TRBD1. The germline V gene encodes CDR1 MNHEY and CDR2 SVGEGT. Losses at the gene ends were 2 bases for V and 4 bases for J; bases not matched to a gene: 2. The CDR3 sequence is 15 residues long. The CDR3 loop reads CASSYMGQGYNEQFF. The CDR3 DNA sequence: TGTGCCAGCAGTTACATGGGACAGGGGTACAATGAGCAGTTCTTC.

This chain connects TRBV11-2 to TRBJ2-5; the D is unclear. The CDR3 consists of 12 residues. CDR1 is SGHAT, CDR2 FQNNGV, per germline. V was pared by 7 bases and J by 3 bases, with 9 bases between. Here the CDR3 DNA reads TGTGCCAGCAACCGCTATGAAGAGACCCAGTACTTC. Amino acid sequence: CASNRYEETQYF.

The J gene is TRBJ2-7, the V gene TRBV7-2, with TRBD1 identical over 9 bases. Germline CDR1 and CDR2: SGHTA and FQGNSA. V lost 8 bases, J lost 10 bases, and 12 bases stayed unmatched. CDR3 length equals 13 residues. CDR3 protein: CASQPGTGTDQYF. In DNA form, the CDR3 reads TGTGCCAGCCAGCCTGGGACAGGGACCGATCAGTACTTC.

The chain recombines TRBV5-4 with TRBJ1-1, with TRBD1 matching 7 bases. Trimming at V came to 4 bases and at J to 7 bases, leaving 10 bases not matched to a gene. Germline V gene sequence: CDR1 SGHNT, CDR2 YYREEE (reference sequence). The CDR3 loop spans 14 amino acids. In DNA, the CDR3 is TGTGCCAGCAGCCGGGAGGGGGCAGCCGGTGAAGCTTTCTTT. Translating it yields CASSREGAAGEAFF.

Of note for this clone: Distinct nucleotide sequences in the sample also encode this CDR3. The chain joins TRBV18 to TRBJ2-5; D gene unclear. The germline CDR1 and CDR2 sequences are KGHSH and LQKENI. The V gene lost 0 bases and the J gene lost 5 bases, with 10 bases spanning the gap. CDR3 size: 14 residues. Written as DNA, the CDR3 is TGTGCCAGCTCACCACCGGGTGCGAGGGAGACCCAGTACTTC. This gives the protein CASSPPGARETQYF. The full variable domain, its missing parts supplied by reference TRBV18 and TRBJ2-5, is NAGVMQNPRHLVRRRGQEARLRCSPMKGHSHVYWYRQLPEEGLKFMVYLQKENIIDESGMPKERFSAEFPKEGPSILRIQQVVRGDSAAYFCASSPPGARETQYFGPGTRLLVL.

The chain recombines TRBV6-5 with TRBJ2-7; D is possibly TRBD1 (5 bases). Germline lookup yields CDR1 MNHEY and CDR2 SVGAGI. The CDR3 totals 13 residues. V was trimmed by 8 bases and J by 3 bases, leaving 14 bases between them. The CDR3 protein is CASADNYIYEQYF. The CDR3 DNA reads TGTGCCAGCGCGGACAATTATATCTACGAGCAGTACTTC.

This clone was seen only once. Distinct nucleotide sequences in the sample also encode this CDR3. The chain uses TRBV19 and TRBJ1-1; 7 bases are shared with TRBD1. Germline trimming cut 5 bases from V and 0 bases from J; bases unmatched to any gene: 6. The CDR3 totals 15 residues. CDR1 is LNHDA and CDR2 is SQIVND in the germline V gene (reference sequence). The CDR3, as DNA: TGTGCCAGTAGTGTAACCGGGACAGTGAACACTGAAGCTTTCTTT. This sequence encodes CASSVTGTVNTEAFF.

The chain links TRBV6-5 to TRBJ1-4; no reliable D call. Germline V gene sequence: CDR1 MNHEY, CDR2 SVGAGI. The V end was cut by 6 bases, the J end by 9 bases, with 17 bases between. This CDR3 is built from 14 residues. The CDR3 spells CASSRPGFNQKLFF. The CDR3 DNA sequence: TGTGCCAGCAGCCGCCCAGGCTTTAACCAAAAACTGTTTTTT.

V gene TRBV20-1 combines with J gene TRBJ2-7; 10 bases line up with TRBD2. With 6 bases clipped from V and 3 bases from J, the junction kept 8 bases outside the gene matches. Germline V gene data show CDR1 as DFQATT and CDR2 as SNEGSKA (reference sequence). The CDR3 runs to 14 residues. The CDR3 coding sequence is TGCAGTGCCAGTAGCGGGGGGAGGTTCTACGAGCAGTACTTC. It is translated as CSASSGGRFYEQYF.

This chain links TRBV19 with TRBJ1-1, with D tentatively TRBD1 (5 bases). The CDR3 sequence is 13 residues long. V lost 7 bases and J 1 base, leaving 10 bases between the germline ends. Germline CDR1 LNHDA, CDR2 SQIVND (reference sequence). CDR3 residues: CASKARANTEAFF. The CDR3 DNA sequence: TGTGCCAGTAAAGCCAGGGCGAACACTGAAGCTTTCTTT.

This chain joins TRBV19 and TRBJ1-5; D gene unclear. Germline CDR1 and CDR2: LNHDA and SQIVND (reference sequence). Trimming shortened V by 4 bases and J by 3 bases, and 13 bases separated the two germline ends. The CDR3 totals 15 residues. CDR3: CASSTDFLYNQPQHF. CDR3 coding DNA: TGTGCCAGTAGTACAGATTTTCTATACAATCAGCCCCAGCATTTT.

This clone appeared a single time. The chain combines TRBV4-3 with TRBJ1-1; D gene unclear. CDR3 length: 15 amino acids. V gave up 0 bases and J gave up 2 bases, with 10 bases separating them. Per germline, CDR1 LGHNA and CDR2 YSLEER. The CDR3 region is CASSQEPRVNTEAFF. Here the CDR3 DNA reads TGCGCCAGCAGCCAAGAACCGCGGGTCAACACTGAAGCTTTCTTT.

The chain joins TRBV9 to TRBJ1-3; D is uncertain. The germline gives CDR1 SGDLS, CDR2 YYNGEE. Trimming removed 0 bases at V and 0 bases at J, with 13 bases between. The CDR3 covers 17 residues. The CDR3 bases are TGTGCCAGCAGCGTAGAGAGTCCCCGAAGCTCTGGAAACACCATATATTTT. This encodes CASSVESPRSSGNTIYF.

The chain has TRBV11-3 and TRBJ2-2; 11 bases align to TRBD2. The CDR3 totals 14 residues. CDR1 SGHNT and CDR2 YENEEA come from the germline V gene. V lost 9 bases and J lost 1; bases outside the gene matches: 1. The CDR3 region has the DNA TGTGCCAGTGGACTAGCGGGGAACACCGGGGAGCTGTTTTTT. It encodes CASGLAGNTGELFF.

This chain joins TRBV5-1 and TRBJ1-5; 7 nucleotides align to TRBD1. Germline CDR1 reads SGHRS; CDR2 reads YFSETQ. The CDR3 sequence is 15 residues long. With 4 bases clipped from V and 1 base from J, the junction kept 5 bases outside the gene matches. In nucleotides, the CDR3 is TGCGCCAGCAGCCCTGAGGGGGCCAGCAATCAGCCCCAGCATTTT. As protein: CASSPEGASNQPQHF.

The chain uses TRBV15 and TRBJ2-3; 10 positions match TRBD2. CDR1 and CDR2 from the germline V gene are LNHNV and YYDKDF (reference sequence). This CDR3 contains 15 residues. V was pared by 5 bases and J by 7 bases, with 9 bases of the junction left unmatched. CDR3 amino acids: CATSLEVAGGNTQYF. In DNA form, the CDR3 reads TGTGCCACCAGCCTCGAGGTAGCGGGGGGAAATACGCAGTATTTT.

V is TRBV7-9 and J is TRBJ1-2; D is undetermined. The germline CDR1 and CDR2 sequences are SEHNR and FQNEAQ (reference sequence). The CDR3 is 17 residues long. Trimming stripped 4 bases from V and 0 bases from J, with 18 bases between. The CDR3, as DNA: TGTGCCAGCAGCTCCTCGGACGGCGGGATAGCTAACTATGGCTACACCTTC. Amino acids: CASSSSDGGIANYGYTF.

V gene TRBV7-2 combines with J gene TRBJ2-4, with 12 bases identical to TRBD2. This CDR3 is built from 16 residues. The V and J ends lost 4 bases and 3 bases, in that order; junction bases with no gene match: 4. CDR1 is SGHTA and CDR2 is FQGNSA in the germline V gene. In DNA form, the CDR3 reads TGTGCCAGCAGCTCTAGCGGGGGGGCGGGCAAAAACATTCAGTACTTC. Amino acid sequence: CASSSSGGAGKNIQYF.

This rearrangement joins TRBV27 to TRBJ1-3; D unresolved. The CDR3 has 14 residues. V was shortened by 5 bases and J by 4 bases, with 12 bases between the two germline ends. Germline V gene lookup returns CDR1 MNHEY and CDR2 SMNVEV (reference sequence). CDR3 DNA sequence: TGTGCCAGCAGTCGCAGTGGAGAAGGAAACACCATATATTTT. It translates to CASSRSGEGNTIYF.

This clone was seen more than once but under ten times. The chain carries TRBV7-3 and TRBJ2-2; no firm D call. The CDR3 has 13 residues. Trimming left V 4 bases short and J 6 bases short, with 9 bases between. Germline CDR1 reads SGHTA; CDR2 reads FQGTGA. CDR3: CASSSLEAGELFF. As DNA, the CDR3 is TGTGCCAGCAGCTCCTTAGAAGCCGGGGAGCTGTTTTTT.

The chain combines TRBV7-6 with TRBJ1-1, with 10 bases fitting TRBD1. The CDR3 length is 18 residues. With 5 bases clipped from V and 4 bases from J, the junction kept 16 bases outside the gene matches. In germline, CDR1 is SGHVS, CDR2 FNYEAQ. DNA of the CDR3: TGTGCCAGCAGCCCACAAGTCCCGGGACAGGGGTCTAGCACTGAAGCTTTCTTT. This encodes CASSPQVPGQGSSTEAFF.

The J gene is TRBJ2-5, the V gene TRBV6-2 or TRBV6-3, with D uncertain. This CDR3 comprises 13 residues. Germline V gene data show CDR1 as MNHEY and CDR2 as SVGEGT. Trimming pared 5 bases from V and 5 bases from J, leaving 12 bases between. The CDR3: CASSKPQSETQYF. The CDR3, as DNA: TGTGCCAGCAGTAAACCCCAGTCGGAGACCCAGTACTTC.

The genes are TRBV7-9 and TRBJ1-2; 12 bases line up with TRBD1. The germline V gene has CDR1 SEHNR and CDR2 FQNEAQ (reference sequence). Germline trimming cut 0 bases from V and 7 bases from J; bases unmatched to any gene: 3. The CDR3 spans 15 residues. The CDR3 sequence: CASSLAGQGASGYTF. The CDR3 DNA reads TGTGCCAGCAGCTTAGCGGGACAGGGGGCGAGTGGCTACACCTTC. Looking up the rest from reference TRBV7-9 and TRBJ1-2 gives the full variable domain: DTGVSQNPRHKITKRGQNVTFRCDPISEHNRLYWYRQTLGQGPEFLTYFQNEAQLEKSRLLSDRFSAERPKGSFSTLEIQRTEQGDSAMYLCASSLAGQGASGYTFGSGTRLTVV.

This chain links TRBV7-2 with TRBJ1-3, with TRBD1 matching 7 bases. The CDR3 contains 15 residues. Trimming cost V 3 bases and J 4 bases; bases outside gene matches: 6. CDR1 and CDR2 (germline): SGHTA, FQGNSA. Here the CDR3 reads CASSFEGAPGNTIYF. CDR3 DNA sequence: TGTGCCAGCAGCTTTGAGGGGGCGCCAGGAAACACCATATATTTT.

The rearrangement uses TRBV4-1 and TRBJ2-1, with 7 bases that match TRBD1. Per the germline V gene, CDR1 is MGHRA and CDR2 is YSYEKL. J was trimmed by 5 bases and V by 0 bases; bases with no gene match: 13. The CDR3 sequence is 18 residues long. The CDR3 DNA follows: TGCGCCAGCAGCCAAGATGCCCCCCGGGGACAGCTAAACAATGAGCAGTTCTTC. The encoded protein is CASSQDAPRGQLNNEQFF.

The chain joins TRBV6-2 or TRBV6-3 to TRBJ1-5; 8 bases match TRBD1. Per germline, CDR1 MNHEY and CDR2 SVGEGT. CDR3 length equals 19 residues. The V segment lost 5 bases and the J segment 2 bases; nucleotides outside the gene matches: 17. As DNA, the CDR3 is TGTGCCAGCAGTAATCCGGACAGGGTGCAGGCTATGGGCAATCAGCCCCAGCATTTT. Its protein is CASSNPDRVQAMGNQPQHF.

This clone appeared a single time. In DNA, the CDR3 is TGTGCCAGTAAGGTAGCTTCACACCTCCAGAATGAAAAACTGTTTTTT. Protein: CASKVASHLQNEKLFF. The gene calls are TRBV19 and TRBJ1-4; no clear D. This CDR3 has 16 residues. Germline loops: CDR1 LNHDA, CDR2 SQIVND (reference sequence). V was clipped by 7 bases and J by 5 bases, with 20 bases between them.

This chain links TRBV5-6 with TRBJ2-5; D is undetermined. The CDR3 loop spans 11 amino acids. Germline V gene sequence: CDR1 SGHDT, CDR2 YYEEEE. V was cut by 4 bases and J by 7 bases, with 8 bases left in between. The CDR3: CASSNYGTQYF. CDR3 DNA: TGTGCCAGCAGCAACTACGGGACCCAGTACTTC.

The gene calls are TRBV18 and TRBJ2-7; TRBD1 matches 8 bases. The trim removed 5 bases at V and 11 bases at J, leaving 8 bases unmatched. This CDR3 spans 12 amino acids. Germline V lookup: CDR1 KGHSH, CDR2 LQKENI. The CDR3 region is CASSSIDRGKYF. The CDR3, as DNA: TGTGCCAGCTCATCGATTGACAGGGGCAAGTACTTC. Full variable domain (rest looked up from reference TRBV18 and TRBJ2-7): NAGVMQNPRHLVRRRGQEARLRCSPMKGHSHVYWYRQLPEEGLKFMVYLQKENIIDESGMPKERFSAEFPKEGPSILRIQQVVRGDSAAYFCASSSIDRGKYFGPGTRLTVT.

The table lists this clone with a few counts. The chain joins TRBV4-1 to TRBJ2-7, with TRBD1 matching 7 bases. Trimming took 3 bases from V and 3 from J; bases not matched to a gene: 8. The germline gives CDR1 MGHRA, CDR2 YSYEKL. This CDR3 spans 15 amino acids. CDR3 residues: CASSHPVRGFYEQYF. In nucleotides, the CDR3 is TGCGCCAGCAGCCACCCGGTCAGGGGGTTCTACGAGCAGTACTTC.